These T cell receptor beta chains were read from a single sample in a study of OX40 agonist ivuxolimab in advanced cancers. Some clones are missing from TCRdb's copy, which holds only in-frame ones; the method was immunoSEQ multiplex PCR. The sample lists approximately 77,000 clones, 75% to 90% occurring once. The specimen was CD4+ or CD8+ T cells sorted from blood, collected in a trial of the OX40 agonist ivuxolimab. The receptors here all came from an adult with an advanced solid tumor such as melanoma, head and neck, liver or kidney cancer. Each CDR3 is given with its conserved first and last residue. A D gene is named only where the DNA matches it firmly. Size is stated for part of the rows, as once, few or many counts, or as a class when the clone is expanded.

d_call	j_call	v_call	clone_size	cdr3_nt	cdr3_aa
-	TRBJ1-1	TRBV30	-	TGTGCCTGGAGTCCCGGAAAGGACACTGAAGCTTTCTTT	CAWSPGKDTEAFF
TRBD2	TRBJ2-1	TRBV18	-	TGTGCCAGCTCACCAACTAGCGGGACGTACAATGAGCAGTTCTTC	CASSPTSGTYNEQFF
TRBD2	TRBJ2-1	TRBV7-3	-	TGTGCCAGCAGCTTACTAGCGGGAGAAGGCTACAATGAGCAGTTCTTC	CASSLLAGEGYNEQFF
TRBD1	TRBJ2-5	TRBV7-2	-	TGTGCCAGCAACCGACAGGGAGAGGTCCAAGAGACCCAGTACTTC	CASNRQGEVQETQYF
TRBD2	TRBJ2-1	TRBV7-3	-	TGTGCCAGCGCGACTAGCGGGACCTACAATGAGCAGTTCTTC	CASATSGTYNEQFF
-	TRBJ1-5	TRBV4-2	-	TGTGCCAGCAGCCAAGGCAGAGCGATGGTCAATCAGCCCCAGCATTTT	CASSQGRAMVNQPQHF
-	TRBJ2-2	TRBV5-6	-	TGTGCCAGCAGCTTGGCTGTGCGGGCAGAGGCCGGGGAGCTGTTTTTT	CASSLAVRAEAGELFF
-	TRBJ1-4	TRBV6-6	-	TGTGCCAGCAGTTACAGGGGGTTTAAGGAAAAACTGTTTTTT	CASSYRGFKEKLFF
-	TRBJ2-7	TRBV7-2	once	TGTGCCAGCAGCGCCCTAGGCCCCGAGCAGTACTTC	CASSALGPEQYF
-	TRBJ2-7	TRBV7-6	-	TGTGCCAGCAGCCTCTCAGACAGCTCGAATTACGAGCAGTACTTC	CASSLSDSSNYEQYF
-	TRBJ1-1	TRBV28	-	TGTGCCAGCAGTAGAGGGGGATCCATTCCAAAAGCTTTCTTT	CASSRGGSIPKAFF
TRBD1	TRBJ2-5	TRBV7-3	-	TGTGCCAGCAGCGTGACAGGGGACCGGCAAGAGACCCAGTACTTC	CASSVTGDRQETQYF
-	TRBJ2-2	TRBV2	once	TGTGCCAGCAGTGAAGATTGGGGAGGGGAGCTGTTTTTT	CASSEDWGGELFF
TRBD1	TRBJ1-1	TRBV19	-	TGTGCCAGTAGTTTACCGACAGGGTCAAACACTGAAGCTTTCTTT	CASSLPTGSNTEAFF
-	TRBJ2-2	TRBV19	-	TGTGCCAGTAGTATTGAGACAGGGAGGACCGGGGAGCTGTTTTTT	CASSIETGRTGELFF
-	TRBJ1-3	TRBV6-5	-	TGTGCCAGCAGTATGGGGTCTGGAAACACCATATATTTT	CASSMGSGNTIYF
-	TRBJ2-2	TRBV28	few	TGTGCCAGCACTACTGGGGGTAGGACCGGGGAGCTGTTTTTT	CASTTGGRTGELFF